This T cell receptor beta chain originates from a study of blood T cell repertoires in COVID-19. Study as a whole: Nucleic acid was either cDNA or gDNA, and it came from T cells, B-cell-depleted T cells, or PBMCs.

Original handling: Reference gene primer amplification yielded estimated nucleated cell counts. Sequencing used immunoSEQ multiplex PCR; TCRdb keeps in-frame clones, though not all of them. V and J calls and clone size come straight from that table; D and trimming were deduced from the DNA. Of about 120,000 clones in the sample, 79% were seen once. The CDR3 is made up of 15 amino acids. The V gene's germline CDR1 is LNHDA and CDR2 SQIVND (reference sequence). The V end was cut by 5 bases, the J end by 5 bases, with 18 bases between. This chain joins TRBV19 and TRBJ1-2, with D tentatively TRBD1 (6 bases). The TCR comes from a man in his forties with active or convalescent COVID-19. Sample: peripheral blood. CDR3 sequence (DNA): TGTGCCAGTAGTTCTGGCTTAGGACAGAATTATGGCTACACCTTC. As protein: CASSSGLGQNYGYTF.